The clone carrying this T cell receptor (beta chain) was seen more than once but under ten times. TCRdb reanalysed the 5' RACE reads using MiXCR and keeps one entry per CDR3 protein. The sample includes hundreds of thousands of distinct CDR3 sequences, roughly 15% of them seen just once. The data belong to a study of T-cell memory formation after mild COVID-19. This CDR3 contains 18 residues. CDR1 MNHEY and CDR2 SMNVEV come from the germline V gene (reference sequence). Trimming took 5 bases from V and 6 from J; bases not matched to a gene: 12. The specimen was PBMCs or a T cell subset sorted from them (not recorded which). The sequence derives from a man aged 18 to 29 who had mild COVID-19 (a few samples of this study predate the infection). Cell type and time point are not known. The V gene is TRBV27, the J gene TRBJ2-1, with 14 bases matching TRBD2. In DNA form, the CDR3 reads TGTGCCAGCAGTACCTCGAGACTAGCGGGGGGGCGAAGCAATGAGCAGTTCTTC. Translation gives CASSTSRLAGGRSNEQFF.